What follows are 4 T cell receptor beta chains derived from one specimen sequenced in a study of CD8+CD57+ T cells in acquired aplastic anemia. All sequencing subjects had displayed CD8+CD57+ cell expansion on flow cytometry. Genomic DNA, the template, was used for profiling of the TCR beta VDJ and CDR3. TCRdb re-called the reads through MiXCR, storing one row per CDR3 protein. The table has more than 250,000 distinct CDR3 sequences, about 80% seen once. The sequencing sample was made of sorted CD4+, CD8+, or CD8+CD57+ T cells (not recorded which) from PBMCs. These receptor sequences come from a human donor with aplastic anemia.

The chain links TRBV7-8 to TRBJ1-2, with D hard to call. V was trimmed by 1 base and J by 14 bases, leaving 23 bases between them. This CDR3 contains 15 residues. Germline V gene sequence: CDR1 SGHVS, CDR2 FQNEAQ. CDR3 nucleotide sequence: TGTGCCAGCAGCTTAGGGCGAGGCTCAAACAAGCACTATACCTTC. Residues: CASSLGRGSNKHYTF.

Ten or more counts support this clonotype. This chain uses TRBV7-9 with TRBJ1-1, with 8 bases fitting TRBD1. The CDR3 sequence is 15 residues long. Germline lookup yields CDR1 SEHNR and CDR2 FQNEAQ (reference sequence). Germline trimming cut 5 bases from V and 3 bases from J; bases unmatched to any gene: 8. CDR3 loop: CASSPPGQAYTEAFF. The CDR3 DNA sequence: TGTGCCAGCAGCCCACCGGGACAGGCTTACACTGAAGCTTTCTTT.

The chain couples TRBV5-4 to TRBJ2-1; no firm D call. The germline V gene has CDR1 SGHNT and CDR2 YYREEE (reference sequence). The V gene lost 4 bases and the J gene lost 8 bases, with 22 bases spanning the gap. The CDR3 extends over 16 amino acids. The DNA of the CDR3 is TGTGCCAGCAGCATGGGTTTGACAAACGGTCAGGATGAGCAGTTCTTC. Translated: CASSMGLTNGQDEQFF.

This chain uses TRBV2 with TRBJ2-1; 10 bases line up with TRBD1. The CDR3 covers 14 residues. The junction had 3 bases not matched to a gene; V was cut back by 4 bases and J by 6 bases. CDR1 SNHLY and CDR2 FYNNEI come from the germline V gene. CDR3 in amino acids: CASSVGTGVNEQFF. DNA for the CDR3: TGTGCCAGCAGTGTAGGGACAGGGGTCAATGAGCAGTTCTTC.